The present T cell receptor beta chain was sequenced within a study of monozygotic twins with inflammatory bowel disease. A remark on this clonotype: As yet, its antigen is unknown.

From whole blood, total RNA was isolated without any sorting of T cells. Study-wide findings and caveats: People with IBD had fewer clonotypes in common with others than healthy twins did, especially with disease activity.

From its re-call of the 5' RACE reads, TCRdb lists each CDR3 protein once, without DNA. The listing records more than 300,000 distinct CDR3 sequences. The germline CDR1 and CDR2 sequences are LGHNT and FRNRAP. This CDR3 comprises 14 residues. The chain is built from TRBV12-5 and TRBJ2-5. Sequencing was done on a sample of blood. The clonotype comes from a human donor with ulcerative colitis or Crohn's disease, or a healthy co-twin of an affected twin (not recorded which). The CDR3 region is CASAAVDGKETQYF. The entire variable domain, with the rest obtained from reference TRBV12-5 and TRBJ2-5, is as follows: DARVTQTPRHKVTEMGQEVTMRCQPILGHNTVFWYRQTMMQGLELLAYFRNRAPLDDSGMPKDRFSAEMPDATLATLKIQPSEPRDSAVYFCASAAVDGKETQYFGPGTRLLVL.